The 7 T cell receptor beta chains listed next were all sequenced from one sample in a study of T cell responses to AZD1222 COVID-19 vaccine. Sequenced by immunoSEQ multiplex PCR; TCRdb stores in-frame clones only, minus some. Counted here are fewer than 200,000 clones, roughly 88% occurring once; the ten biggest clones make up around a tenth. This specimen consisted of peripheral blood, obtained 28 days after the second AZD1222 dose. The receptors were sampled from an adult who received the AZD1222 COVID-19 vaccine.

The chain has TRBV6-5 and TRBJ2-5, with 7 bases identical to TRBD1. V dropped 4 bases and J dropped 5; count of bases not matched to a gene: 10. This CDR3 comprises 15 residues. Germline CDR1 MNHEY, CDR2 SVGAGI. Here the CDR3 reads CASSSGTAKSETQYF. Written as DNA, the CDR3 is TGTGCCAGCAGTTCCGGGACAGCGAAATCGGAGACCCAGTACTTC.

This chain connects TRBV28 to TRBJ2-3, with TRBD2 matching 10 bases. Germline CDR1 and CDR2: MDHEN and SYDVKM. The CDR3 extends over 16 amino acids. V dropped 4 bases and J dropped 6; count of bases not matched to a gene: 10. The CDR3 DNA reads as TGTGCCAGCAGTTCCCGTAGCGGGGGGTTAGGGGATACGCAGTATTTT. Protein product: CASSSRSGGLGDTQYF. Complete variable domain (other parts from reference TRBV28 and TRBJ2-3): DVKVTQSSRYLVKRTGEKVFLECVQDMDHENMFWYRQDPGLGLRLIYFSYDVKMKEKGDIPEGYSVSREKKERFSLILESASTNQTSMYLCASSSRSGGLGDTQYFGPGTRLTVL.

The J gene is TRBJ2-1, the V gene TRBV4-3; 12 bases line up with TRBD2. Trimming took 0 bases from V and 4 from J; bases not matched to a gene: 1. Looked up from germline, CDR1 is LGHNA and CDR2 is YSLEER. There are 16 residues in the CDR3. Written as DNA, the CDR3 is TGCGCCAGCAGCCAAGAGACTAGCGGGGGTTACAATGAGCAGTTCTTC. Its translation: CASSQETSGGYNEQFF.

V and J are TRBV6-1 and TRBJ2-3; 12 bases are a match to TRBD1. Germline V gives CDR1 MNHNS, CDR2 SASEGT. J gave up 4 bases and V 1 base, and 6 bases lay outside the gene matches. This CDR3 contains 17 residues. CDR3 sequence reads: CASSEVAGTGGSDTQYF. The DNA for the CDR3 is TGTGCCAGCAGTGAAGTAGCCGGGACAGGGGGCTCAGATACGCAGTATTTT.

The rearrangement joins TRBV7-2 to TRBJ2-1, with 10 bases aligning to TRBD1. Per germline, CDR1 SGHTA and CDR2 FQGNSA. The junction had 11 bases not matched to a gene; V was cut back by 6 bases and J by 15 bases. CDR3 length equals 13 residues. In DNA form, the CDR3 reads TGTGCCAGCAGTTCTGATCACCGGGACAGGGGGTTCTTC. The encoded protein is CASSSDHRDRGFF.

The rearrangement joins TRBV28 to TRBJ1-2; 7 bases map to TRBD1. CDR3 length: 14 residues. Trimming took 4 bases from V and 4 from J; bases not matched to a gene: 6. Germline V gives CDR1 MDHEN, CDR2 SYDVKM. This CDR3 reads CASSSRGRGYGYTF. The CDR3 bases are TGTGCCAGCAGTTCGAGGGGGCGAGGCTATGGCTACACCTTC.

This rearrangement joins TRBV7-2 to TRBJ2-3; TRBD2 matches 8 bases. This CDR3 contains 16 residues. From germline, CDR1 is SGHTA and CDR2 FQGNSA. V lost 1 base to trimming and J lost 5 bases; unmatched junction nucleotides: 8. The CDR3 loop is CASSLVPAGGLDTQYF. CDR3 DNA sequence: TGTGCCAGCAGCTTAGTACCGGCGGGGGGACTAGATACGCAGTATTTT.